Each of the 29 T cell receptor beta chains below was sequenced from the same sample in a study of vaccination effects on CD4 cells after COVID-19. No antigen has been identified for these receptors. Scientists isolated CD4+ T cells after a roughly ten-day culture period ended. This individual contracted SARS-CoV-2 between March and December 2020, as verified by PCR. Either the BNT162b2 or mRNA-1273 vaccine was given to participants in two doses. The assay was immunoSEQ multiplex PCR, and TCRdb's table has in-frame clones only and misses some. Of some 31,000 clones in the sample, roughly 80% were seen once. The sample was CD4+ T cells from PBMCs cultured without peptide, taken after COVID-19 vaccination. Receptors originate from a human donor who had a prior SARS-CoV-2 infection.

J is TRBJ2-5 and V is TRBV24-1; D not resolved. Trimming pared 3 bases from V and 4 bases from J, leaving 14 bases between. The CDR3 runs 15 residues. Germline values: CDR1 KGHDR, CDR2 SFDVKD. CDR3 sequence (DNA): TGTGCCACCAGTGATCTGGAGTCGGGCCGAGAGACCCAGTACTTC. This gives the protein CATSDLESGRETQYF.

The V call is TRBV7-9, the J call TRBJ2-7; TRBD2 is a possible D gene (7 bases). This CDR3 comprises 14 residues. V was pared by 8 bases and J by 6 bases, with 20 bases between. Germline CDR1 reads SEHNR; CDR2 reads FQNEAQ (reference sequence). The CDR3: CASELGGGGSEQYF. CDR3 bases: TGTGCCAGCGAGTTGGGGGGGGGCGGTTCCGAGCAGTACTTC.

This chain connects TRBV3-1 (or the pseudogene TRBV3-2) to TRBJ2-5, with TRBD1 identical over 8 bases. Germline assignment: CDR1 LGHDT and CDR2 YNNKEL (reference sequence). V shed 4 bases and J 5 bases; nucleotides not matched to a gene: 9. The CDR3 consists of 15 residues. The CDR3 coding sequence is TGTGCCAGCAGCCCCAGGACAGGGAGCGGGGAGACCCAGTACTTC. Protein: CASSPRTGSGETQYF.

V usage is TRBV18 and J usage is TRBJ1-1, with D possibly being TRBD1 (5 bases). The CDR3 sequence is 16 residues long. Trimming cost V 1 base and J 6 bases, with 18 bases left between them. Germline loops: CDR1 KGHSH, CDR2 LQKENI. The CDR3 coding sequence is TGTGCCAGCTCACCACGGTTTGGGGCGTTGGATTCTGAAGCTTTCTTT. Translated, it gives CASSPRFGALDSEAFF.

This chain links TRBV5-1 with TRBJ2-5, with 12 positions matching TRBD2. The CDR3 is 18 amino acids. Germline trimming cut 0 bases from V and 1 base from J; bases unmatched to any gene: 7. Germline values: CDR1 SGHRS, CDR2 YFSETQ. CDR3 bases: TGCGCCAGCAGCTTGGATCCTGCGACTAGCGGGGGCCAAGAGACCCAGTACTTC. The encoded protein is CASSLDPATSGGQETQYF.

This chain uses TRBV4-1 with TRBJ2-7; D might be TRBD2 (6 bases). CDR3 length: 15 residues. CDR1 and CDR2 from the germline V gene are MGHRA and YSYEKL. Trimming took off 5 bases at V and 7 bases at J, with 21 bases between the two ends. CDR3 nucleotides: TGCGCCAGCAGCTCTGAAGGGTGGGAGGTCGGGGAGCAGTACTTC. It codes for CASSSEGWEVGEQYF.

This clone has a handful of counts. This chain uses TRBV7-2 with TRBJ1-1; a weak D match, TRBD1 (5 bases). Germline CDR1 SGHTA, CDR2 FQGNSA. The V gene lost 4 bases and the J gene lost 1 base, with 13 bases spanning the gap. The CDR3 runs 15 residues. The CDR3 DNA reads TGTGCCAGCAGCTACGGCAGGGTAGGGAACACTGAAGCTTTCTTT. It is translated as CASSYGRVGNTEAFF.

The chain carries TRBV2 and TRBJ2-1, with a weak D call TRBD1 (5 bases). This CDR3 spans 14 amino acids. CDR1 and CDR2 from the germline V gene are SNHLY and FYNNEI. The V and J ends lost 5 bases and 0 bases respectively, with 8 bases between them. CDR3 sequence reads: CASSQGSSYNEQFF. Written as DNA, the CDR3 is TGTGCCAGCAGTCAGGGAAGCTCCTACAATGAGCAGTTCTTC.

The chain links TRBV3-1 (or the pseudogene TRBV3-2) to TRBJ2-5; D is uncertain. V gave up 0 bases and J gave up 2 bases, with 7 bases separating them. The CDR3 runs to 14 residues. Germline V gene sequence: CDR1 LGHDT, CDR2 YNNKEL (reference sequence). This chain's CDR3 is CASSQDYSQETQYF. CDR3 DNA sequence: TGTGCCAGCAGCCAAGATTACAGTCAAGAGACCCAGTACTTC.

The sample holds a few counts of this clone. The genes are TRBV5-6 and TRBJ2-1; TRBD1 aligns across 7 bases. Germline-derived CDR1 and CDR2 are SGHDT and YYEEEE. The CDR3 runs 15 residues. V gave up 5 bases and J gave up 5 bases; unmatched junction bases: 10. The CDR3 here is CASRRTGTQNNEQFF. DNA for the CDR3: TGTGCCAGCAGACGGACAGGAACCCAAAACAATGAGCAGTTCTTC.

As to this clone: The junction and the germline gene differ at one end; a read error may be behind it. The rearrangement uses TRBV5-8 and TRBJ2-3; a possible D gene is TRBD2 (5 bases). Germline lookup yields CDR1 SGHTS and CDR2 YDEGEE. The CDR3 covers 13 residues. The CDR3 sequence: CASSLGRGDTQYF. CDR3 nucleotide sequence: TGTGCCAGCAGTTTGGGCCGGGGAGATACGCAGTATTTT.

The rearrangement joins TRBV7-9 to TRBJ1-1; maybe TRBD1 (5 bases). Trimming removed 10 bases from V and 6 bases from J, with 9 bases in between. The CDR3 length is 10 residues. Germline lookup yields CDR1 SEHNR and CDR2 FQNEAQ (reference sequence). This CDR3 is CATAGAEAFF. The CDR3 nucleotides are TGTGCCACCGCGGGGGCTGAAGCTTTCTTT.

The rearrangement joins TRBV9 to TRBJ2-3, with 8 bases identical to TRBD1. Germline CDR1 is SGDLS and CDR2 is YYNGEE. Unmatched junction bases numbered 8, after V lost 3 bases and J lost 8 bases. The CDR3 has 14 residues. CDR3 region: CASSADRGAGTQYF. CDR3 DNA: TGTGCCAGCAGCGCCGACAGGGGCGCGGGTACGCAGTATTTT.

Here the CDR3 reads CASSLSVAYNEQFF. The DNA of the CDR3 is TGCGCCAGCAGCTTGAGCGTAGCCTACAATGAGCAGTTCTTC. This chain joins TRBV5-1 and TRBJ2-1; D is unresolved. In germline, CDR1 is SGHRS, CDR2 YFSETQ. Trimming stripped 1 base from V and 2 bases from J, with 7 bases between. The CDR3 covers 14 residues. Complete variable domain (other parts from reference TRBV5-1 and TRBJ2-1): KAGVTQTPRYLIKTRGQQVTLSCSPISGHRSVSWYQQTPGQGLQFLFEYFSETQRNKGNFPGRFSGRQFSNSRSEMNVSTLELGDSALYLCASSLSVAYNEQFFGPGTRLTVL.

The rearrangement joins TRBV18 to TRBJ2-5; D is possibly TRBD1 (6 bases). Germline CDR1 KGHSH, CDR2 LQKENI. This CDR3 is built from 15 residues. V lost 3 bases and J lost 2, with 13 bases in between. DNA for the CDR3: TGTGCCAGCTCACCTTCTGACAGGCATCAAGAGACCCAGTACTTC. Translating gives CASSPSDRHQETQYF.

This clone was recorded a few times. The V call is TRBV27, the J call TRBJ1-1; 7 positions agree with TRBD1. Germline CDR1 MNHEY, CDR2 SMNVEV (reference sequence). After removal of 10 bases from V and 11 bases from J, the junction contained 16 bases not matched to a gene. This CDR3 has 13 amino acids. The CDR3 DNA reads TGTGCCACCAAAGGTATCGTACAGGGGAAGGCTTTCTTT. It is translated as CATKGIVQGKAFF.

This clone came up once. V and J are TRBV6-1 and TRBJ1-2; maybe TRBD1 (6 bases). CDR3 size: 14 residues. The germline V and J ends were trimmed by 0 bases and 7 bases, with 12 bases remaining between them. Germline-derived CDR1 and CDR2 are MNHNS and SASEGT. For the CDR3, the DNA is TGTGCCAGCAGTGAAGCTAGGACAGTCCGTGGCTACACCTTC. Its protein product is CASSEARTVRGYTF.

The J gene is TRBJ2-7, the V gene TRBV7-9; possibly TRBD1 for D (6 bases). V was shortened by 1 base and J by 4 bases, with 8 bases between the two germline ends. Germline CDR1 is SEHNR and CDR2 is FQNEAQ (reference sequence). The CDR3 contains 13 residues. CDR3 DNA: TGTGCCAGCAGCTTAGACAGGGCATACGAGCAGTACTTC. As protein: CASSLDRAYEQYF. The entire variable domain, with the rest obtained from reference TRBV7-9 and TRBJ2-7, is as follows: DTGVSQNPRHKITKRGQNVTFRCDPISEHNRLYWYRQTLGQGPEFLTYFQNEAQLEKSRLLSDRFSAERPKGSFSTLEIQRTEQGDSAMYLCASSLDRAYEQYFGPGTRLTVT.

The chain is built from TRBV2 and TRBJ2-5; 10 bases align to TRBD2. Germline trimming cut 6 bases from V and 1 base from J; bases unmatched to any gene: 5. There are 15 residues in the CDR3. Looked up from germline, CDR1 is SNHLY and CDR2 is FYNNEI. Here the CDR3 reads CASSDLAGVQETQYF. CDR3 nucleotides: TGTGCCAGCAGCGACCTAGCGGGGGTCCAAGAGACCCAGTACTTC. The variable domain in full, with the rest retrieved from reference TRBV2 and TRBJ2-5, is EPEVTQTPSHQVTQMGQEVILRCVPISNHLYFYWYRQILGQKVEFLVSFYNNEISEKSEIFDDQFSVERPDGSNFTLKIRSTKLEDSAMYFCASSDLAGVQETQYFGPGTRLLVL.

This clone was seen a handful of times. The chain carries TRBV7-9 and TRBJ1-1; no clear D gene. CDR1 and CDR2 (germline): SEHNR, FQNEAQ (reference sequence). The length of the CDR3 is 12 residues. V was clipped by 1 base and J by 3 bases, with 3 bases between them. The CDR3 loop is CASSLVDTEAFF. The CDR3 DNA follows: TGTGCCAGCAGCTTAGTGGACACTGAAGCTTTCTTT.

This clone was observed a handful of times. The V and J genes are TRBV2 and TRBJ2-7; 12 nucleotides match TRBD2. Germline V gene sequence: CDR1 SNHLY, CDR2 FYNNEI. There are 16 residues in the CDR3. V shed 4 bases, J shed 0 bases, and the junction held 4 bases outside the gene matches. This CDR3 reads CASSGRLAGVSYEQYF. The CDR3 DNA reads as TGTGCCAGCAGTGGAAGACTAGCGGGAGTCTCCTACGAGCAGTACTTC. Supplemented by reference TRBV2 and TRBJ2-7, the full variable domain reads EPEVTQTPSHQVTQMGQEVILRCVPISNHLYFYWYRQILGQKVEFLVSFYNNEISEKSEIFDDQFSVERPDGSNFTLKIRSTKLEDSAMYFCASSGRLAGVSYEQYFGPGTRLTVT.

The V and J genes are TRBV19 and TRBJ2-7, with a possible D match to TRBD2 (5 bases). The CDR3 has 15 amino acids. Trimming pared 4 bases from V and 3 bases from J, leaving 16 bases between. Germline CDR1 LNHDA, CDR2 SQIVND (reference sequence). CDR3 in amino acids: CASSTPGRVIYEQYF. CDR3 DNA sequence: TGTGCCAGTAGTACCCCCGGGCGGGTAATCTACGAGCAGTACTTC.

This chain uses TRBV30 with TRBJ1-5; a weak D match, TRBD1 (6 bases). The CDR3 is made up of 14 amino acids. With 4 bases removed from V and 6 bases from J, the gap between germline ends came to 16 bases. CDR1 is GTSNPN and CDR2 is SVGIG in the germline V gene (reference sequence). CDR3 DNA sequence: TGTGCCTGGACTTCCACCGACAGGACTCAGCCCCAGCATTTT. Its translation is CAWTSTDRTQPQHF.

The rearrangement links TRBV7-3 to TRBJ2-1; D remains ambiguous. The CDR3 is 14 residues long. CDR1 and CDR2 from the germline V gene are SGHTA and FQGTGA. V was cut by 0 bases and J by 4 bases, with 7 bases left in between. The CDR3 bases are TGTGCCAGCAGCTTAACGCCCTCGTACAATGAGCAGTTCTTC. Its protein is CASSLTPSYNEQFF. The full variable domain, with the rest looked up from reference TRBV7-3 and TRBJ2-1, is GAGVSQTPSNKVTEKGKYVELRCDPISGHTALYWYRQSLGQGPEFLIYFQGTGAADDSGLPNDRFFAVRPEGSVSTLKIQRTERGDSAVYLCASSLTPSYNEQFFGPGTRLTVL.

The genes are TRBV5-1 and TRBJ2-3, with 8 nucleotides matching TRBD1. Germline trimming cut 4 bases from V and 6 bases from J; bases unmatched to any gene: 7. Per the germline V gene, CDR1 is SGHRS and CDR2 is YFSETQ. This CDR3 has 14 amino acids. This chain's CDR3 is CASSEGQGPDTQYF. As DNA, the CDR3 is TGCGCCAGCAGCGAAGGACAGGGCCCCGATACGCAGTATTTT.

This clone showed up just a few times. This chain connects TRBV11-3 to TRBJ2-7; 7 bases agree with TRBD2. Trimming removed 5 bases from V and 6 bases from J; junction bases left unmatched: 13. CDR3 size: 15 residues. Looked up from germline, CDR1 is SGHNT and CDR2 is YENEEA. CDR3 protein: CASSPGLAAGGEQYF. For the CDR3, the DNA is TGTGCCAGCAGCCCCGGGCTAGCGGCCGGGGGCGAGCAGTACTTC.

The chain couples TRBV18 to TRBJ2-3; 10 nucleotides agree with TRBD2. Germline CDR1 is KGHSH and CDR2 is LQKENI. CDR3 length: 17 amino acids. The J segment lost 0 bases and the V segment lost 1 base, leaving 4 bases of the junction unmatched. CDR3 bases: TGTGCCAGCTCACCACGACTAGCGGGCCTCAGCACAGATACGCAGTATTTT. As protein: CASSPRLAGLSTDTQYF. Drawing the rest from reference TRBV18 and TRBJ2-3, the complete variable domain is NAGVMQNPRHLVRRRGQEARLRCSPMKGHSHVYWYRQLPEEGLKFMVYLQKENIIDESGMPKERFSAEFPKEGPSILRIQQVVRGDSAAYFCASSPRLAGLSTDTQYFGPGTRLTVL.

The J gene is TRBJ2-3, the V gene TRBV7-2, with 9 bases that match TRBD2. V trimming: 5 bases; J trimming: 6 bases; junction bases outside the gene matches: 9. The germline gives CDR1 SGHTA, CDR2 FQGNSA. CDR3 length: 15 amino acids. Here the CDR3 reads CASSLEAGGWDTQYF. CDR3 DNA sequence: TGTGCCAGCAGCCTAGAAGCGGGAGGTTGGGATACGCAGTATTTT.

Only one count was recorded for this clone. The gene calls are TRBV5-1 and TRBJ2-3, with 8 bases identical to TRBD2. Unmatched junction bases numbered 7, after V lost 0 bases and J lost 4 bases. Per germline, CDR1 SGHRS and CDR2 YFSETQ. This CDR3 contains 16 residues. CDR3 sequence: CASSLAESGGSDTQYF. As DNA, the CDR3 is TGCGCCAGCAGCTTGGCCGAAAGCGGGGGCTCAGATACGCAGTATTTT. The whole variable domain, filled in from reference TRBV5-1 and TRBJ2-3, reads KAGVTQTPRYLIKTRGQQVTLSCSPISGHRSVSWYQQTPGQGLQFLFEYFSETQRNKGNFPGRFSGRQFSNSRSEMNVSTLELGDSALYLCASSLAESGGSDTQYFGPGTRLTVL.